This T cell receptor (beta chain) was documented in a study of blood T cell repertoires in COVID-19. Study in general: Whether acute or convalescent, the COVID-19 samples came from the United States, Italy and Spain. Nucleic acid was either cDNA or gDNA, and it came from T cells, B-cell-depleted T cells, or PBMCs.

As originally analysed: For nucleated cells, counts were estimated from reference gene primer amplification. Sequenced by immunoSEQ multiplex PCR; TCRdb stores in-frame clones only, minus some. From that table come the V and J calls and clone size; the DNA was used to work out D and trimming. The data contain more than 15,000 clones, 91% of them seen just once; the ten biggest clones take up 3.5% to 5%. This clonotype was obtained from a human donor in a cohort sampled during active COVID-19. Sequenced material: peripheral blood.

The CDR3: CACRDIGNYGYTF. The CDR3 nucleotides read TGTGCCTGTAGGGACATCGGAAACTATGGCTACACCTTC. The chain employs TRBV7-8 and TRBJ1-2; possible D gene TRBD1, 6 bases. Germline lookup yields CDR1 SGHVS and CDR2 FQNEAQ. The CDR3 consists of 13 residues. Trimming removed 11 bases from V and 2 bases from J, with 15 bases in between.